This TCR beta chain was sequenced during a study of T cells in Graves' hyperthyroidism and ophthalmopathy. The table lists this clonotype with many counts. The V gene lost 5 bases and the J gene lost 8 bases, with 9 bases spanning the gap. The CDR3 covers 11 residues. The V gene's germline CDR1 is MNHNS and CDR2 SASEGT. TCR beta CDR3 regions were amplified from RNA transcripts. When the TCR CDR3 underwent first-round RT-PCR, the HTBI primer set was used. TCRdb reanalysed the multiplex PCR reads using MiXCR and keeps one entry per CDR3 protein. The table shows 300,000 or so distinct CDR3 sequences, with over 20% occurring only once.

The source of this sequence is a woman in her forties or fifties with Graves' hyperthyroidism. This chain joins TRBV6-1 and TRBJ1-2; no definite D call. The sequencing sample was made of blood. CDR3 nucleotides: TGTGCCAGCAGTCCCGGGAGAGGCTACACCTTC. Protein: CASSPGRGYTF.